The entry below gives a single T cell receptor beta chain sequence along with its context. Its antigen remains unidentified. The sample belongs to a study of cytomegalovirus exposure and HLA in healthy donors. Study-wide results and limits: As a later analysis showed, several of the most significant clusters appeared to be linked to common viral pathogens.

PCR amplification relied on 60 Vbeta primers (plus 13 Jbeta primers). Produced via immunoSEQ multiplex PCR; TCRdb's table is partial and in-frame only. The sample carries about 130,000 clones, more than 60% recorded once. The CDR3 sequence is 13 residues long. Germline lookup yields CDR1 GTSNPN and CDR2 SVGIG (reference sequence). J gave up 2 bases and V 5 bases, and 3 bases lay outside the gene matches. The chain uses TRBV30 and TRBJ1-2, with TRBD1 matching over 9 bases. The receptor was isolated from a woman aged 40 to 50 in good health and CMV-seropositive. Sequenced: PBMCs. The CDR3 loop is CAWGTGSNYGYTF. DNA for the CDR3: TGTGCCTGGGGGACAGGGTCAAACTATGGCTACACCTTC.